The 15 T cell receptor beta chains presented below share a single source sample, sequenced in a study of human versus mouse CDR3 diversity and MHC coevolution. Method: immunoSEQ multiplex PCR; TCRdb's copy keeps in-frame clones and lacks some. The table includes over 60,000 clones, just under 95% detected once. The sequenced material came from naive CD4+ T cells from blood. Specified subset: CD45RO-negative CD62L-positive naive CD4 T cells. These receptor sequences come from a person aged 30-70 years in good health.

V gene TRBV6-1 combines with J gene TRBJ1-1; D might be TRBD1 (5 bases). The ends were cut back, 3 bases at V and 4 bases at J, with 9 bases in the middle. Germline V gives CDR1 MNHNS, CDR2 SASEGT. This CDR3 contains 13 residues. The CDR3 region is CASSDQGSTEAFF. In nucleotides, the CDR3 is TGTGCCAGCAGTGACCAGGGTTCCACTGAAGCTTTCTTT.

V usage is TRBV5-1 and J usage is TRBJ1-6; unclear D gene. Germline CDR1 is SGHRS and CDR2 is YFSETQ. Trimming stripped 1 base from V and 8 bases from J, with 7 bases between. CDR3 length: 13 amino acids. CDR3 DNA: TGCGCCAGCAGCTTGTCTCTCGATTCACCCCTCCACTTT. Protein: CASSLSLDSPLHF.

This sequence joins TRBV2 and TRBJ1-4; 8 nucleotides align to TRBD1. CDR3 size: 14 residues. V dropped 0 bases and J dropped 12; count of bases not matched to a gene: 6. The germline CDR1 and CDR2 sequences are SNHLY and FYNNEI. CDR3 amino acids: CASSEAAGGSQLFF. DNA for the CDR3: TGTGCCAGCAGTGAAGCGGCAGGGGGCAGTCAACTGTTTTTT.

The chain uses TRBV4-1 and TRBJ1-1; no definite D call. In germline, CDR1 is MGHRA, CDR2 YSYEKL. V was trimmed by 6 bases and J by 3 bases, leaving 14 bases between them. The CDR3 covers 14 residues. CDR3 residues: CASSLRSGDTEAFF. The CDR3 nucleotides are TGCGCCAGCAGTCTACGTTCAGGTGACACTGAAGCTTTCTTT.

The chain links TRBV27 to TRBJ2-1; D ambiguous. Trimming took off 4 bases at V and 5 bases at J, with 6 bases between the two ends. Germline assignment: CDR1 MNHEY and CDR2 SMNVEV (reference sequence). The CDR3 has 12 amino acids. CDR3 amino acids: CASSYRDNEQFF. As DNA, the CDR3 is TGTGCCAGCAGTTACAGAGACAATGAGCAGTTCTTC.

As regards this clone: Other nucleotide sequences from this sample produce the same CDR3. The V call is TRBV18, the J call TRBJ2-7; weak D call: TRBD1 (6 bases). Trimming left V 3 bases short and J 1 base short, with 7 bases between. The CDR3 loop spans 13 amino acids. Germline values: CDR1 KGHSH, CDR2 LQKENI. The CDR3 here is CASSPGQSYEQYF. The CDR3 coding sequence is TGTGCCAGCTCACCGGGACAATCCTACGAGCAGTACTTC.

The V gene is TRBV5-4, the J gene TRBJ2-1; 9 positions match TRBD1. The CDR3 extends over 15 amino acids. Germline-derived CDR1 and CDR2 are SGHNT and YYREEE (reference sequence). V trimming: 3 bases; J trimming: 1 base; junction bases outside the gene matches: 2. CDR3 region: CASSSGTGSYNEQFF. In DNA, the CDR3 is TGTGCCAGCAGCTCCGGGACAGGGTCCTACAATGAGCAGTTCTTC.

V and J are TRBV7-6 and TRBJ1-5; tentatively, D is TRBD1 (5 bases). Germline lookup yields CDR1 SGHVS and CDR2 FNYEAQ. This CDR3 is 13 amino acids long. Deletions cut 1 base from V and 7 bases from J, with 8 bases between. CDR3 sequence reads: CASSLDRRQPQHF. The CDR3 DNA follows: TGTGCCAGCAGCTTAGACAGGAGACAGCCCCAGCATTTT.

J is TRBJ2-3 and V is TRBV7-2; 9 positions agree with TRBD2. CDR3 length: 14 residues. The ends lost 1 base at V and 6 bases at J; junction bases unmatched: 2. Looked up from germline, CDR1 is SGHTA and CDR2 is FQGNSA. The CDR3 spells CASSLGLAADTQYF. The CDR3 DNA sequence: TGTGCCAGCAGCTTAGGACTAGCGGCGGATACGCAGTATTTT. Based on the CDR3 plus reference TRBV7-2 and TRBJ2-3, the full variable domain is GAGVSQSPSNKVTEKGKDVELRCDPISGHTALYWYRQSLGQGLEFLIYFQGNSAPDKSGLPSDRFSAERTGGSVSTLTIQRTQQEDSAVYLCASSLGLAADTQYFGPGTRLTVL.

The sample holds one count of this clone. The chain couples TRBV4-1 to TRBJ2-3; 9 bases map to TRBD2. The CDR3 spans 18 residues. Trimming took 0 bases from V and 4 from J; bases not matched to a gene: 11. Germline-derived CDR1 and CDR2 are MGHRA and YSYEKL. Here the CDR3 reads CASSQEGGRAYRADTQYF. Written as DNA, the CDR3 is TGCGCCAGCAGCCAAGAGGGCGGGAGGGCCTATCGGGCAGATACGCAGTATTTT.

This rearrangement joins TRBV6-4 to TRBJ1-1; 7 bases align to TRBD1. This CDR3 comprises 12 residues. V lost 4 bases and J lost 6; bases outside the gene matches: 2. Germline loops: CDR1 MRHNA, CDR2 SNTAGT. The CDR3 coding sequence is TGTGCCAGCAGTGGGGGACAGCCTGAAGCTTTCTTT. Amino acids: CASSGGQPEAFF.

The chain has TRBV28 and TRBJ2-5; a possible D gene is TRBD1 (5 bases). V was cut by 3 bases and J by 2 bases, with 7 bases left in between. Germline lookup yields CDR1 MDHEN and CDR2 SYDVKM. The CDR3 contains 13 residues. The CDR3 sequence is CASSFPGQETQYF. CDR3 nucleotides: TGTGCCAGCAGTTTCCCAGGGCAAGAGACCCAGTACTTC.

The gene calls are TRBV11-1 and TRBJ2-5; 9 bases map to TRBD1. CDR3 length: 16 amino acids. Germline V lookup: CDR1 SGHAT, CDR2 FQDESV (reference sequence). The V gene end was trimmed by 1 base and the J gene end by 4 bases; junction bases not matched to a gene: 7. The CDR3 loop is CASSLVFGTGRETQYF. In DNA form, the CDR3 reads TGTGCCAGCAGCTTAGTATTCGGGACAGGGAGAGAGACCCAGTACTTC.

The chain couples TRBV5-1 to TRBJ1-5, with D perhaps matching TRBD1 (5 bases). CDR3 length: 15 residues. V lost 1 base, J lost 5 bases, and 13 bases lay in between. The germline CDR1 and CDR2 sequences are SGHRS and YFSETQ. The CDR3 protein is CASSLTGLGYQPQHF. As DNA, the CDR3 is TGCGCCAGCAGCTTGACAGGTCTAGGTTATCAGCCCCAGCATTTT.

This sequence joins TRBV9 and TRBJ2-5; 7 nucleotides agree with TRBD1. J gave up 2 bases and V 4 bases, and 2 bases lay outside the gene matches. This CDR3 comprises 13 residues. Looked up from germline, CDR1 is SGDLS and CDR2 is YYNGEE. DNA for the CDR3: TGTGCCAGCAGCCCGGGACAGCAAGAGACCCAGTACTTC. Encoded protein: CASSPGQQETQYF. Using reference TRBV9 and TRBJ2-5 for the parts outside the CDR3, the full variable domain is DSGVTQTPKHLITATGQRVTLRCSPRSGDLSVYWYQQSLDQGLQFLIQYYNGEERAKGNILERFSAQQFPDLHSELNLSSLELGDSALYFCASSPGQQETQYFGPGTRLLVL.